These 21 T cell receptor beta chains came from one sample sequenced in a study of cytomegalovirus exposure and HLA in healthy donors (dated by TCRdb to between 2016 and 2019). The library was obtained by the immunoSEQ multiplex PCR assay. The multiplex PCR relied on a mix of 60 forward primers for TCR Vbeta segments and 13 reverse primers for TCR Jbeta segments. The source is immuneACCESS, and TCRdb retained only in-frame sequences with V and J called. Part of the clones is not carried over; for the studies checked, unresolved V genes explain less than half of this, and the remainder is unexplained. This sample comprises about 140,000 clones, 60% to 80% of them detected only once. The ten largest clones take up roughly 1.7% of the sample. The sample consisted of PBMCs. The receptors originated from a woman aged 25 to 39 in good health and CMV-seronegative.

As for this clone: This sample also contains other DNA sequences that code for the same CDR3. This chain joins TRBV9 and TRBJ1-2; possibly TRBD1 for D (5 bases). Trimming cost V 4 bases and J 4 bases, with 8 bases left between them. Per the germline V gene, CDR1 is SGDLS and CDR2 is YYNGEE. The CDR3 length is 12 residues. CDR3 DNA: TGTGCCAGCAGCCCTGACAGCTATGGCTACACCTTC. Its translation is CASSPDSYGYTF.

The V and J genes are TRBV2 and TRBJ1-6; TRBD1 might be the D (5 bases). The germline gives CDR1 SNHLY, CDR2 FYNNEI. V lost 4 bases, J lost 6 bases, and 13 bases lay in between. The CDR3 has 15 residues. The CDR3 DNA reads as TGTGCCAGCAGTGTTATTCAGGGTGGTAATTCACCCCTCCACTTT. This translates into CASSVIQGGNSPLHF. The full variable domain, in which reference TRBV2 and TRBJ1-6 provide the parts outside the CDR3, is EPEVTQTPSHQVTQMGQEVILRCVPISNHLYFYWYRQILGQKVEFLVSFYNNEISEKSEIFDDQFSVERPDGSNFTLKIRSTKLEDSAMYFCASSVIQGGNSPLHFGNGTRLTVT.

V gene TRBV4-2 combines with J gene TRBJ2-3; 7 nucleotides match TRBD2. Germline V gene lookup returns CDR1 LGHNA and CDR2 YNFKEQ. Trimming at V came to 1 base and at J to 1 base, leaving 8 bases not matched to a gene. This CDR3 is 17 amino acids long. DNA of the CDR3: TGTGCCAGCAGCCAAGGGTTGAGCGGGGCAGGCACAGATACGCAGTATTTT. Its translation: CASSQGLSGAGTDTQYF.

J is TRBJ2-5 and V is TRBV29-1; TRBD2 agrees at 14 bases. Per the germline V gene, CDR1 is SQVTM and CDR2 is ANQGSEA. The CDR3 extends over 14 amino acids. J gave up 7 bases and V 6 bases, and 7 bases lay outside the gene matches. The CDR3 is CSVGTSGSLGTQYF. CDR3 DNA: TGCAGCGTGGGGACTAGCGGGAGTCTGGGGACCCAGTACTTC.

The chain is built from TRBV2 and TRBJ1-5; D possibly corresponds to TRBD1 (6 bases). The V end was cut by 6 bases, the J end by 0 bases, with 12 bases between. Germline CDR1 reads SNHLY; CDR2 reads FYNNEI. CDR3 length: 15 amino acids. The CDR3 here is CASRGGLYSNQPQHF. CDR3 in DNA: TGTGCCAGCAGGGGGGGGCTTTATAGCAATCAGCCCCAGCATTTT.

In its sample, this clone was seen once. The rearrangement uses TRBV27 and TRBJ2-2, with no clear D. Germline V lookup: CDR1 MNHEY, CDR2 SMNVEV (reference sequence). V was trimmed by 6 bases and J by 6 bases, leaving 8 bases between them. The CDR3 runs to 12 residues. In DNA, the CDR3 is TGTGCCAGCAGAAGTCGGGCCGGGGAGCTGTTTTTT. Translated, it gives CASRSRAGELFF.

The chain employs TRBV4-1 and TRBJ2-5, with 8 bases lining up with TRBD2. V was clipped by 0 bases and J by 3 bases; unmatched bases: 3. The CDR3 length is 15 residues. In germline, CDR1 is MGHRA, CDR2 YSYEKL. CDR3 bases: TGCGCCAGCAGCCAAGAACTAGCGGCCAAAGAGACCCAGTACTTC. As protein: CASSQELAAKETQYF.

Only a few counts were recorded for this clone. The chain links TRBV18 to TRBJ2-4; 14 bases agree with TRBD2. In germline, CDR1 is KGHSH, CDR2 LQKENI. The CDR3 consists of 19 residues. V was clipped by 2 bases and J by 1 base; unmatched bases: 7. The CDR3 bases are TGTGCCAGCTCACCATCGGGACTAGCGGGAGTGCGGGCCAAAAACATTCAGTACTTC. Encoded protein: CASSPSGLAGVRAKNIQYF.

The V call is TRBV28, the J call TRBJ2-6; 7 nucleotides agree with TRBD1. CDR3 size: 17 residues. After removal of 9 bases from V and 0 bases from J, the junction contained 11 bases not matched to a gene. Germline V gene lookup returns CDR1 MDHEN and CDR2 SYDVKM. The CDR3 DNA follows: TGTGCCAGTGCTGCCGGGACAGCTGCCTCTGGGGCCAACGTCCTGACTTTC. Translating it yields CASAAGTAASGANVLTF.

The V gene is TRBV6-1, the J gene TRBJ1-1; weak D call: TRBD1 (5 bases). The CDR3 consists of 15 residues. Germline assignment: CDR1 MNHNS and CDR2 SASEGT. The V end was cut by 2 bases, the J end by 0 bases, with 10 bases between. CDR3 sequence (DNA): TGTGCCAGCAGTGAAAGGCAGGGTTTGAACACTGAAGCTTTCTTT. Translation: CASSERQGLNTEAFF.

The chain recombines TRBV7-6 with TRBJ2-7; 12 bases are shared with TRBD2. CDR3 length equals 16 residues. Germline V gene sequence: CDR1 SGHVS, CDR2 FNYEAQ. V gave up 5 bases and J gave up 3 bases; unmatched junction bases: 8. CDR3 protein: CASSRAGTSGYYEQYF. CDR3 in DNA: TGTGCCAGCAGCAGGGCTGGGACTAGCGGGTACTACGAGCAGTACTTC. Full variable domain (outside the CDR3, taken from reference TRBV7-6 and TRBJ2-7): GAGVSQSPRYKVTKRGQDVALRCDPISGHVSLYWYRQALGQGPEFLTYFNYEAQQDKSGLPNDRFSAERPEGSISTLTIQRTEQRDSAMYRCASSRAGTSGYYEQYFGPGTRLTVT.

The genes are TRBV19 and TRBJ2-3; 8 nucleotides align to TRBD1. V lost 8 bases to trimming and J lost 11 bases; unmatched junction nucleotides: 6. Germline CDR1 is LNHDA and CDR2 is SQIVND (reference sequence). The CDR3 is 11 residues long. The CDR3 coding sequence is TGTGCCAGTGGGGGACAGGCCATGCAGTATTTT. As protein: CASGGQAMQYF.

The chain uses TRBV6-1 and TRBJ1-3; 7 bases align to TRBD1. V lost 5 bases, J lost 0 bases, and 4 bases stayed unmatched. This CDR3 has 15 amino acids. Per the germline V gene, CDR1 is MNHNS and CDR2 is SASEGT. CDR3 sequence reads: CASSWDRASGNTIYF. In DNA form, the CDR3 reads TGTGCCAGCAGTTGGGACAGAGCCTCTGGAAACACCATATATTTT.

The CDR3 nucleotides read TGCGCCACCCGGACAGCGCCAGACTCTAACTATGGCTACACCTTC. Encoded protein: CATRTAPDSNYGYTF. The gene calls are TRBV5-1 and TRBJ1-2, with D perhaps matching TRBD1 (6 bases). Germline CDR1 SGHRS, CDR2 YFSETQ. The CDR3 runs to 15 residues. V gave up 9 bases and J gave up 0 bases, with 18 bases separating them. Looking up the rest from reference TRBV5-1 and TRBJ1-2 gives the full variable domain: KAGVTQTPRYLIKTRGQQVTLSCSPISGHRSVSWYQQTPGQGLQFLFEYFSETQRNKGNFPGRFSGRQFSNSRSEMNVSTLELGDSALYLCATRTAPDSNYGYTFGSGTRLTVV.

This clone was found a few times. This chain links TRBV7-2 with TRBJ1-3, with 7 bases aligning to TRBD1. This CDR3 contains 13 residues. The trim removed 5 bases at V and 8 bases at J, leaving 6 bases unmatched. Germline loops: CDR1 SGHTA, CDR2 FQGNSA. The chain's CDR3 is CASSPRGRDTIYF. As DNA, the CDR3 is TGTGCCAGCAGCCCGAGGGGGCGAGACACCATATATTTT.

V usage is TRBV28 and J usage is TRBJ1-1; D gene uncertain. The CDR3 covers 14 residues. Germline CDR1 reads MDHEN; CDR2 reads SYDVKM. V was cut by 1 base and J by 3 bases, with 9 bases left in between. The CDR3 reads CASSLFSGYTEAFF. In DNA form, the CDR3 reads TGTGCCAGCAGTTTATTCTCGGGGTACACTGAAGCTTTCTTT.

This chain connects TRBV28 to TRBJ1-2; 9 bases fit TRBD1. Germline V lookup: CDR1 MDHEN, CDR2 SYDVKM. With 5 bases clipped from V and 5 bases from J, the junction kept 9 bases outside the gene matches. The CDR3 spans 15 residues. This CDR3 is CASSTGQGGLYGYTF. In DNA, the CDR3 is TGTGCCAGCAGTACGGGACAGGGCGGTTTGTATGGCTACACCTTC.

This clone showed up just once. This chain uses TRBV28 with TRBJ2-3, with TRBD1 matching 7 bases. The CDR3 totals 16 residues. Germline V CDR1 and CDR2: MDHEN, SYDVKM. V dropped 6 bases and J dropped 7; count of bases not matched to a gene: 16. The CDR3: CASRILQGVGWYTQYF. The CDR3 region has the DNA TGTGCCAGCAGGATTCTTCAGGGGGTTGGTTGGTATACGCAGTATTTT.

CDR3 sequence (DNA): TGCGCCAGCAGCTTGGACAGGACGGATTACAATGAGCAGTTCTTC. Encoded protein: CASSLDRTDYNEQFF. The chain has TRBV5-1 and TRBJ2-1; possibly TRBD1 for D (5 bases). The CDR3 has 15 residues. Trimming pared 0 bases from V and 4 bases from J, leaving 11 bases between. Germline values: CDR1 SGHRS, CDR2 YFSETQ. Full variable domain (remainder filled in from reference TRBV5-1 and TRBJ2-1): KAGVTQTPRYLIKTRGQQVTLSCSPISGHRSVSWYQQTPGQGLQFLFEYFSETQRNKGNFPGRFSGRQFSNSRSEMNVSTLELGDSALYLCASSLDRTDYNEQFFGPGTRLTVL.

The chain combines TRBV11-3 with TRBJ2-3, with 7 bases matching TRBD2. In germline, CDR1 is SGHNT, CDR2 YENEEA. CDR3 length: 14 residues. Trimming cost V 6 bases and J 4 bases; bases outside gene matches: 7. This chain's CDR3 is CASSERGIADTQYF. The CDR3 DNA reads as TGTGCCAGCAGTGAGCGGGGAATCGCAGATACGCAGTATTTT.

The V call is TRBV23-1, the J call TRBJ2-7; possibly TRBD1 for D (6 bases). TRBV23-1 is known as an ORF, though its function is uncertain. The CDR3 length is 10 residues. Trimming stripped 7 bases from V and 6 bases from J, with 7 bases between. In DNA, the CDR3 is TGCGCCAGCAAAGGGGGCGAGCAGTACGTC. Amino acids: CASKGGEQYV.